This T cell receptor beta chain originates from a study of radiotherapy plus CTLA-4 blockade in lung cancer. Study as a whole: Objective responses arose in about 17% of patients, and 25% to 40% experienced disease control. Study results and caveats: An expansion of tumor-derived TCR clones occurred in blood after radiotherapy plus ipilimumab. Per reports, early blood T cell clone dynamics, plus interferon-beta, forecast response most strongly.

Chemo-refractory metastatic non-small-cell lung cancer patients underwent focal radiation alongside CTLA-4 blockade with ipilimumab. Assay: immunoSEQ multiplex PCR; the TCRdb copy retains only in-frame clones and omits some. The sample has under 100,000 clones; about four fifths are singletons. Turning to this clone: Its matching antigen is unknown.

This specimen consisted of peripheral blood, obtained from a patient treated with radiotherapy plus ipilimumab. The sequence was obtained from a human donor with non-small cell lung cancer that progressed on radiotherapy plus ipilimumab.

The CDR3 nucleotides read TGTGCCAGCAGCCTCCCCCCCTACGAGCAGTACTTC. Protein product: CASSLPPYEQYF. V is TRBV11-1 and J is TRBJ2-7; D remains ambiguous. V was cut by 5 bases and J by 2 bases, with 7 bases left in between. The germline CDR1 and CDR2 sequences are SGHAT and FQDESV (reference sequence). The CDR3 runs to 12 residues.